These 9 T cell receptor beta chains were sequenced from one sample in a study of CD8 T cells in Susac syndrome. It was with random hexamers that 0.5 to 1 ug RNA was reverse transcribed. In TCRdb, the immunoSEQ multiplex PCR reads were re-called with MiXCR into one record per CDR3 protein. There are 150,000 to 200,000 distinct CDR3 sequences in the sample; under 95% occur only once, and approximately 0.11% lies in the top ten. The sequenced sample consisted of CD4+ T cells from PBMCs. These receptor sequences come from a human donor with Susac syndrome.

The chain has TRBV5-1 and TRBJ2-3; the D gene is possibly TRBD2 (5 bases). V was clipped by 7 bases and J by 0 bases, with 15 bases between them. This CDR3 is built from 15 residues. Germline lookup yields CDR1 SGHRS and CDR2 YFSETQ. For the CDR3, the DNA is TGCGCCAGCGGGATCGGGGAACCTAGCACAGATACGCAGTATTTT. Amino acids: CASGIGEPSTDTQYF.

This chain links TRBV20-1 with TRBJ1-3; D remains ambiguous. The CDR3 totals 13 residues. Trimming removed 0 bases from V and 4 bases from J, with 7 bases in between. Germline V lookup: CDR1 DFQATT, CDR2 SNEGSKA (reference sequence). The CDR3 here is CSARDFGGNTIYF. The CDR3 DNA is TGCAGTGCTAGAGATTTTGGGGGAAACACCATATATTTT.

This chain uses TRBV18 with TRBJ1-1, with a possible D match to TRBD1 (5 bases). The length of the CDR3 is 14 residues. Germline CDR1 is KGHSH and CDR2 is LQKENI. V lost 2 bases and J lost 3, with 10 bases in between. This CDR3 reads CASSPDGAYTEAFF. CDR3 DNA sequence: TGTGCCAGCTCACCAGATGGGGCCTACACTGAAGCTTTCTTT. The variable domain in full, completed from reference TRBV18 and TRBJ1-1, reads NAGVMQNPRHLVRRRGQEARLRCSPMKGHSHVYWYRQLPEEGLKFMVYLQKENIIDESGMPKERFSAEFPKEGPSILRIQQVVRGDSAAYFCASSPDGAYTEAFFGQGTRLTVV.

The chain combines TRBV10-1 with TRBJ2-3; no clear D gene. The V gene lost 4 bases and the J gene lost 6 bases, with 8 bases spanning the gap. The germline V gene encodes CDR1 WNHNN and CDR2 SYGVQD (reference sequence). CDR3 length: 12 residues. CDR3 nucleotide sequence: TGCGCCAGCAGTGCCTCAGCGGATACGCAGTATTTT. This translates into CASSASADTQYF.

This clonotype was counted a few times. The CDR3 region is CASSQELRGTQYF. In nucleotides, the CDR3 is TGTGCCAGCAGCCAAGAATTAAGAGGGACGCAGTATTTT. This chain links TRBV14 with TRBJ2-3, with D possibly matching TRBD2 (5 bases). V was shortened by 0 bases and J by 9 bases, with 10 bases between the two germline ends. Germline V gene sequence: CDR1 SGHDN, CDR2 FVKESK. The length of the CDR3 is 13 residues.

The genes are TRBV4-1 and TRBJ1-5; TRBD1 agrees at 8 bases. J lost 6 bases, V lost 2 bases, and 6 bases had no gene match. The CDR3 is made up of 15 amino acids. Germline CDR1 and CDR2: MGHRA and YSYEKL. CDR3 region: CASSQPDRVSQPQHF. DNA of the CDR3: TGCGCCAGCAGCCAACCGGACAGGGTCAGTCAGCCCCAGCATTTT.

The chain recombines TRBV6-2 or TRBV6-3 with TRBJ1-2; a weak D match, TRBD1 (5 bases). CDR1 and CDR2 from the germline V gene are MNHEY and SVGEGT. V lost 7 bases and J 2 bases, leaving 17 bases between the germline ends. This CDR3 has 15 residues. CDR3 nucleotide sequence: TGTGCCAGCACCCCGGGGGACTACCTAAACTATGGCTACACCTTC. Residues: CASTPGDYLNYGYTF.

The chain recombines TRBV27 with TRBJ1-1; D might be TRBD1 (5 bases). The CDR3 has 11 amino acids. Germline lookup yields CDR1 MNHEY and CDR2 SMNVEV (reference sequence). V lost 6 bases to trimming and J lost 6 bases, with 8 bases between them. The DNA of the CDR3 is TGTGCCAGCAGGGTGGGGCCTGAAGCTTTCTTT. It translates to CASRVGPEAFF.

This clonotype occurred a few times. This chain links TRBV6-5 with TRBJ1-2; D unresolved. The CDR3 runs 14 residues. CDR1 is MNHEY and CDR2 is SVGAGI in the germline V gene. V gave up 2 bases and J gave up 7 bases, with 14 bases separating them. The CDR3 is CASSYGERGGGYTF. The CDR3 DNA follows: TGTGCCAGCAGTTACGGGGAGCGGGGAGGTGGCTACACCTTC.